This T cell receptor (beta chain) is from a study of Ad26.COV2.S vaccination and SARS-CoV-2 variants. Overall study: As a participant in COV1001, the donor was in the Ad26.COV2.S trial arm. Donor got 5x10^10 or 1x10^11 viral particles of Ad26.COV2.S.

Treatment described: some 20 received Ad26.COV2.S at low or high dose, single or two shots; 5 received placebo; per-sample allocation not given. Sample collection was performed on day 63 after the first vaccine or placebo injection. Ad26.COV2.S expressed prefusion-stabilized spike from the original Wuhan strain. Whole-study results and caveats: Total T cell responses may have been underestimated by the TCR breadth and depth analyses.

For this clone: Antigen specificity is unknown.

Trimming cost V 6 bases and J 3 bases; bases outside gene matches: 10. The CDR3 length is 18 residues. CDR1 and CDR2 from the germline V gene are MDHEN and SYDVKM. Clones were read by immunoSEQ multiplex PCR, and TCRdb kept only the in-frame ones, dropping some. The table has about 460,000 clones, about 89% seen once. The specimen was peripheral blood, collected in a trial of Ad26.COV2.S vaccine versus placebo. The receptor was isolated from a person aged 18 to 59 who received the Ad26.COV2.S COVID-19 vaccine or a placebo. V and J are TRBV28 and TRBJ2-1; 14 nucleotides align to TRBD2. The CDR3 DNA reads TGTGCCAGCAGCCCGACTAGCGGGAGGGCCGGGATCTACAATGAGCAGTTCTTC. Protein sequence: CASSPTSGRAGIYNEQFF.